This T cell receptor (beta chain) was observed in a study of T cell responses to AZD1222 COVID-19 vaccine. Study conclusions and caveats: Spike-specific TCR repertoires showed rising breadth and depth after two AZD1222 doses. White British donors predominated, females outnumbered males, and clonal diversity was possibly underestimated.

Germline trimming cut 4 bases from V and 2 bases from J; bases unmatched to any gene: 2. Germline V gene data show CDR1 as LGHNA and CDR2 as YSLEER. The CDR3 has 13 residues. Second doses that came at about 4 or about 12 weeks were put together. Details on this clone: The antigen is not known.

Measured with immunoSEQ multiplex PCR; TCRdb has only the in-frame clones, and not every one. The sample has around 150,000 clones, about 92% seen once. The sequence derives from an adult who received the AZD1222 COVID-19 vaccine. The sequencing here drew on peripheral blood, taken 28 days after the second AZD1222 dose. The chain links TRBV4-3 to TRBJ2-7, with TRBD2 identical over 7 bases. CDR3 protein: CASSPGRTYEQYF. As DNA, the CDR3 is TGCGCCAGCAGCCCCGGGAGGACCTACGAGCAGTACTTC.